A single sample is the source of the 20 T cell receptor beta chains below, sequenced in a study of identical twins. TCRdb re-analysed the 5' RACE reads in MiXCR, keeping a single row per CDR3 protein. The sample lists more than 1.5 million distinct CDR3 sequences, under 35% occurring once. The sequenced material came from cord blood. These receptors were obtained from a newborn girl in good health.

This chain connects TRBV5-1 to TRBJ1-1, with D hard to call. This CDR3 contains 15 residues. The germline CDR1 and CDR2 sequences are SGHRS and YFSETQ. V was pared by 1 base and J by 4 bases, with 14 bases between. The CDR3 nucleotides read TGCGCCAGCAGCTTGTTTGTCACCGGAGGCACTGAAGCTTTCTTT. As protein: CASSLFVTGGTEAFF.

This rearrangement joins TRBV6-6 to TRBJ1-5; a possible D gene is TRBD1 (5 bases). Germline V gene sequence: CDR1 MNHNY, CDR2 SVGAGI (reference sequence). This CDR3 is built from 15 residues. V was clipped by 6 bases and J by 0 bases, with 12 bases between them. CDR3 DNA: TGTGCCAGCAGCCAGACAGCGGGTAGCAATCAGCCCCAGCATTTT. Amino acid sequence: CASSQTAGSNQPQHF.

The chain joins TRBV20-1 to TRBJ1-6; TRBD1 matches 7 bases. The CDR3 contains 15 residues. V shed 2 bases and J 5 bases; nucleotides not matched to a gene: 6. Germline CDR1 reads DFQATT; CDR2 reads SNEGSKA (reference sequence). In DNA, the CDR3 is TGCAGTGCTAGAAGAGGACAGGTTAATAATTCACCCCTCCACTTT. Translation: CSARRGQVNNSPLHF.

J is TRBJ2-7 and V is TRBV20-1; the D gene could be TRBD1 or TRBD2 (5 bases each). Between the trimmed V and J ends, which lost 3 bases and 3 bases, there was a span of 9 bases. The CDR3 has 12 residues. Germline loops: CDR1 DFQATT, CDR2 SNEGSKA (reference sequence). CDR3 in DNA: TGCAGTGCTAGGTGGGACGGCTACGAGCAGTACTTC. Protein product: CSARWDGYEQYF.

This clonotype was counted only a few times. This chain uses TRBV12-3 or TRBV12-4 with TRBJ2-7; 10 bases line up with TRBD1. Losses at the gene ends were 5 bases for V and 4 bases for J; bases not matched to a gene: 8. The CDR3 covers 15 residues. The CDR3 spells CASSLSWDRGYEQYF. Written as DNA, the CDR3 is TGTGCCAGCAGTCTGAGCTGGGACAGGGGTTACGAGCAGTACTTC.

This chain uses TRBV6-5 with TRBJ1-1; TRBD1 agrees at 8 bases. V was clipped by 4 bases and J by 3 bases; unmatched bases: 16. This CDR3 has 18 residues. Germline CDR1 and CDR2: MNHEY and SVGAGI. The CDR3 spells CASSSLRDRRGNYTEAFF. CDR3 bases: TGTGCCAGCAGTTCTCTCCGGGACAGGAGAGGGAATTACACTGAAGCTTTCTTT.

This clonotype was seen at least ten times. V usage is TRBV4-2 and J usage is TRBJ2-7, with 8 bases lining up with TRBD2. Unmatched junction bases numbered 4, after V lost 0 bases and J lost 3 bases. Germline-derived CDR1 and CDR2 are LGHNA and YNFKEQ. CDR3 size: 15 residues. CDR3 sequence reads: CASSQDPGTSYEQYF. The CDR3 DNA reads TGTGCCAGCAGCCAAGACCCTGGGACTAGCTACGAGCAGTACTTC.

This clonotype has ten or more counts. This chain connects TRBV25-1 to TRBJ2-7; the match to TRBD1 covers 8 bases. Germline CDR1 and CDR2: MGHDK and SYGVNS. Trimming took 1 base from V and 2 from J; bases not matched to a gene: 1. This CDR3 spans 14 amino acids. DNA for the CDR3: TGTGCCAGCAGTGAATTGGGACAGGCCTACGAGCAGTACTTC. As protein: CASSELGQAYEQYF.

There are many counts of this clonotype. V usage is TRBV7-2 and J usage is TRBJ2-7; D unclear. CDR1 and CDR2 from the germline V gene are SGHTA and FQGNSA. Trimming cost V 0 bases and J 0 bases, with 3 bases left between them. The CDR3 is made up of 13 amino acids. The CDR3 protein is CASSLAHSYEQYF. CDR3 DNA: TGTGCCAGCAGCTTAGCACACTCCTACGAGCAGTACTTC.

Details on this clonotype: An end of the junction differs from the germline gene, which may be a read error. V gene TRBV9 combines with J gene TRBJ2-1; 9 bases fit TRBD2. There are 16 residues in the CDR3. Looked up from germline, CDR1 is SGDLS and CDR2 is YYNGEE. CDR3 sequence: CASSGPTSGSYNEPFF. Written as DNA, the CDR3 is TGTGCCAGCAGCGGCCCAACTAGCGGGTCCTACAATGAGCCGTTCTTC.

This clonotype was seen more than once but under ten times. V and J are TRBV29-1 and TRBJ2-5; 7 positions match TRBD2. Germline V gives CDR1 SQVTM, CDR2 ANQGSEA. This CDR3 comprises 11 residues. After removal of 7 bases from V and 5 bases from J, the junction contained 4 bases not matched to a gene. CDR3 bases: TGCAGCGGCGGGAGAAGGGAGACCCAGTACTTC. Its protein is CSGGRRETQYF.

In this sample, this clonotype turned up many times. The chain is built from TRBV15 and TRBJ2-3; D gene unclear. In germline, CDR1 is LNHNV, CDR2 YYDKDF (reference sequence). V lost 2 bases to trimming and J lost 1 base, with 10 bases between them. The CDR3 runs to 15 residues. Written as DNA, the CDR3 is TGTGCCACCAGCAGAATAAGGTACGGCACAGATACGCAGTATTTT. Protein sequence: CATSRIRYGTDTQYF.

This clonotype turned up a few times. CDR3 sequence (DNA): TGTGCCAGCGTTGAGAGCACAGATACGCAGTATTTT. The encoded protein is CASVESTDTQYF. The gene calls are TRBV28 and TRBJ2-3, with D unresolved. The CDR3 runs 12 residues. The V end was cut by 8 bases, the J end by 0 bases, with 6 bases between. Germline CDR1 and CDR2: MDHEN and SYDVKM.

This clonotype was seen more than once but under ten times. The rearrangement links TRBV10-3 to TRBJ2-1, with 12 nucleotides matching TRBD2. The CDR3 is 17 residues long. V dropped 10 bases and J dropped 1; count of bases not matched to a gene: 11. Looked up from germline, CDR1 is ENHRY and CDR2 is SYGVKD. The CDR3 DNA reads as TGTGCCACAACTAGCGGGGGGCCTCTGGGGTCCTACAATGAGCAGTTCTTC. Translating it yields CATTSGGPLGSYNEQFF.

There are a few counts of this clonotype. In DNA, the CDR3 is TGTGCCAGCAGCGGGACAGGGTACTCTGGGGCCAACGTCCTGACTTTC. This encodes CASSGTGYSGANVLTF. This chain joins TRBV2 and TRBJ2-6; TRBD1 matches 9 bases. This CDR3 contains 16 residues. CDR1 SNHLY and CDR2 FYNNEI come from the germline V gene. V gave up 6 bases and J gave up 0 bases; unmatched junction bases: 3. The whole variable domain, remainder taken from reference TRBV2 and TRBJ2-6, is EPEVTQTPSHQVTQMGQEVILRCVPISNHLYFYWYRQILGQKVEFLVSFYNNEISEKSEIFDDQFSVERPDGSNFTLKIRSTKLEDSAMYFCASSGTGYSGANVLTFGAGSRLTVL.

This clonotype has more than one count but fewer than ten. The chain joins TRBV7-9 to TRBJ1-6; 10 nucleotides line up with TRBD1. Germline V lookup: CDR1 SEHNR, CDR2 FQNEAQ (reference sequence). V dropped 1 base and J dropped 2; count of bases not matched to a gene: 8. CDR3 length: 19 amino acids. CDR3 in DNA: TGTGCCAGCAGCTTAGAAGCGCGGGACAGGGGCGCCTATAATTCACCCCTCCACTTT. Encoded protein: CASSLEARDRGAYNSPLHF.

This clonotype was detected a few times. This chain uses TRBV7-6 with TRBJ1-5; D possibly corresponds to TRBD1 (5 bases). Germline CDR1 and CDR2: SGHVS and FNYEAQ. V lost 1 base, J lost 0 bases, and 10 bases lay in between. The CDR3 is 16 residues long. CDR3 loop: CASSLGARDSNQPQHF. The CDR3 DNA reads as TGTGCCAGCAGCTTAGGGGCCAGGGATAGCAATCAGCCCCAGCATTTT.

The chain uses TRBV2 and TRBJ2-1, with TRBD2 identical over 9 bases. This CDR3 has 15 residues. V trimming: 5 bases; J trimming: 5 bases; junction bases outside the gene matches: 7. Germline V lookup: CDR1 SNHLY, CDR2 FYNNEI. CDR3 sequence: CASSRRLAADNEQFF. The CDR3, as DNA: TGTGCCAGCAGTCGCAGACTAGCGGCAGACAATGAGCAGTTCTTC.

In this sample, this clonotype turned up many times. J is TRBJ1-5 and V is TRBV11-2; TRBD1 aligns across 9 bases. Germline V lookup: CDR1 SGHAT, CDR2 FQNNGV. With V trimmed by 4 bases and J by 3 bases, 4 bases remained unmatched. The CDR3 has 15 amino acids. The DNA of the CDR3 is TGTGCCAGCAGCTCCGGGACAGGGAACAATCAGCCCCAGCATTTT. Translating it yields CASSSGTGNNQPQHF. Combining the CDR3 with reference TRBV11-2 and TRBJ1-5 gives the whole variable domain EAGVAQSPRYKIIEKRQSVAFWCNPISGHATLYWYQQILGQGPKLLIQFQNNGVVDDSQLPKDRFSAERLKGVDSTLKIQPAKLEDSAVYLCASSSGTGNNQPQHFGDGTRLSIL.

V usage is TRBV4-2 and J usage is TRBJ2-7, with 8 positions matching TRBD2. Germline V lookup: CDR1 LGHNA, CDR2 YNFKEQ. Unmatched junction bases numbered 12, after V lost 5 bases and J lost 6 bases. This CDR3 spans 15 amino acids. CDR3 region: CASSSPGLVSGEQYF. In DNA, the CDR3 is TGTGCCAGCAGCTCGCCGGGACTAGTGTCAGGCGAGCAGTACTTC.